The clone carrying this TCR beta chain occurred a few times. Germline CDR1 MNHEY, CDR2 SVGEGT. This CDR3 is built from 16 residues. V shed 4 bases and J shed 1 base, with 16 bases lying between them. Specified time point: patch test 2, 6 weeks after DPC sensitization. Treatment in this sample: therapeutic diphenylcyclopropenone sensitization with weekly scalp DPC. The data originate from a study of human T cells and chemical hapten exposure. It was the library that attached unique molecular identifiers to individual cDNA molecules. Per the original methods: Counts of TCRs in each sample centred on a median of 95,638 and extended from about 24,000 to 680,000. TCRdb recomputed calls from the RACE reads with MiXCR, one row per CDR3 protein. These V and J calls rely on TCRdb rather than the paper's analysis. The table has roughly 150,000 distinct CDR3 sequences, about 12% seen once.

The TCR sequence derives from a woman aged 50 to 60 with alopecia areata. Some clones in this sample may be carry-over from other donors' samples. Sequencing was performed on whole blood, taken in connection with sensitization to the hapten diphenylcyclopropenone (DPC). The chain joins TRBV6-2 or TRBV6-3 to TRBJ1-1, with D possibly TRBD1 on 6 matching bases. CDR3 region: CASSWRRQGSNTEAFF. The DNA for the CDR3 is TGTGCCAGCAGTTGGCGCCGCCAGGGGTCGAACACTGAAGCTTTCTTT.